The rows below give T cell receptor beta chains drawn from one sample of a study of blood T cell repertoires in COVID-19. Sequencing was performed with immunoSEQ multiplex PCR; in TCRdb, only in-frame clones are kept and a portion is missing. The table includes around 360,000 clones, more than 75% detected once. The sample taken for sequencing was peripheral blood. The origin of the receptors is a woman in her 30s with COVID-19, enrolled during active disease. The CDR3 runs from the conserved cysteine through the conserved F or W. The D gene is left open where the match is weak. The size field is filled for only some rows; it gives once, few, many or a size class.

d_gene	v_gene	abundance	j_gene	CDR3aa	CDR3nt
TRBD2	TRBV7-3	once	TRBJ2-1	CASSLTSRREYNEQFF	TGTGCCAGCAGCTTAACGAGTCGGCGGGAGTACAATGAGCAGTTCTTC
TRBD2	TRBV7-3	-	TRBJ2-1	CASSTPLADPYNEQFF	TGTGCCAGCAGCACTCCCCTAGCGGATCCCTACAATGAGCAGTTCTTC
TRBD1	TRBV15	-	TRBJ2-7	CATSRDLTGAYEQYF	TGTGCCACCAGCAGAGATCTTACAGGGGCCTACGAGCAGTACTTC
-	TRBV7-2	once	TRBJ1-4	CASSLVAGAANEKLFF	TGTGCCAGCAGCTTAGTCGCGGGGGCGGCTAATGAAAAACTGTTTTTT
-	TRBV5-6	-	TRBJ2-7	CASSAPYSYEQYF	TGTGCCAGCAGCGCGCCTTATTCCTACGAGCAGTACTTC
-	TRBV3-1/TRBV3-2	once	TRBJ1-1	CASSQASTWEAFF	TGTGCCAGCAGCCAAGCATCGACTTGGGAAGCTTTCTTT
-	TRBV30	few	TRBJ1-1	CAWMANTEAFF	TGTGCCTGGATGGCCAACACTGAAGCTTTCTTT
-	TRBV28	few	TRBJ1-4	CASFGAPNEKLFF	TGTGCCAGCTTTGGGGCGCCTAATGAAAAACTGTTTTTT
-	TRBV28	-	TRBJ1-1	CASSPPGSNTEAFF	TGTGCCAGCAGTCCCCCGGGATCGAACACTGAAGCTTTCTTT
TRBD1	TRBV5-1	once	TRBJ2-3	CASSYRTGITDTQYF	TGCGCCAGCAGCTACCGGACAGGGATCACAGATACGCAGTATTTT
TRBD2	TRBV28	-	TRBJ2-7	CASSTSGTSGFYEQYF	TGTGCCAGCAGTACCTCAGGGACTAGCGGGTTCTACGAGCAGTACTTC
TRBD1	TRBV27	-	TRBJ1-2	CASSLYRGSGYTF	TGTGCCAGCAGTTTATACAGGGGATCCGGCTACACCTTC
TRBD2	TRBV4-1	few	TRBJ2-7	CASSQDITGTSGMNYEQYF	TGCGCCAGCAGCCAAGACATAACGGGGACTAGCGGGATGAATTACGAGCAGTACTTC
TRBD1	TRBV6-5	-	TRBJ1-6	CASSTYRGNSPLHF	TGTGCCAGCAGTACCTACAGGGGTAATTCACCCCTCCACTTT
-	TRBV10-2	-	TRBJ2-1	CASGAQGFNEQFF	TGCGCCAGCGGTGCACAGGGATTCAATGAGCAGTTCTTC
-	TRBV21-1	-	TRBJ1-4	CASSRTHPRGQGLNEKLFF	TGTGCCAGCAGCCGGACCCATCCCCGCGGACAGGGGCTTAATGAAAAACTGTTTTTT
-	TRBV9	once	TRBJ1-1	CASSVGPNTEAFF	TGTGCCAGCAGCGTAGGTCCAAACACTGAAGCTTTCTTT
-	TRBV19	-	TRBJ2-3	CASSIRTGNTDTQYF	TGTGCCAGTAGTATTCGGACTGGTAATACAGATACGCAGTATTTT
-	TRBV12-5	-	TRBJ2-3	CASGLVQDGRVGTDTQYF	TGTGCTAGTGGTTTGGTACAGGACGGTCGCGTGGGCACAGATACGCAGTATTTT
TRBD1	TRBV15	-	TRBJ2-7	CATSSRTGGASYEQYF	TGTGCCACCAGCAGCCGGACAGGGGGCGCGTCCTACGAGCAGTACTTC
TRBD2	TRBV5-1	-	TRBJ2-7	CASSLAGGREQYF	TGCGCCAGCAGCTTGGCGGGGGGTCGCGAGCAGTACTTC
TRBD1	TRBV5-4	-	TRBJ2-2	CASSLQGVGTGELFF	TGTGCCAGCAGCTTACAGGGGGTAGGCACCGGGGAGCTGTTTTTT
TRBD2	TRBV4-2	-	TRBJ2-1	CASSPSGLAGVNEQFF	TGTGCCAGCAGCCCCTCAGGACTAGCGGGAGTGAATGAGCAGTTCTTC
-	TRBV11-2	-	TRBJ1-1	CASSSLLGEAFF	TGTGCCAGCAGCTCCCTTCTCGGTGAAGCTTTCTTT
-	TRBV7-8	-	TRBJ2-5	CASNSPVGQETQYF	TGTGCCAGCAACTCCCCCGTTGGTCAAGAGACCCAGTACTTC
TRBD2	TRBV10-3	-	TRBJ2-7	CAISAGTSGSFSYEQYF	TGTGCCATCAGTGCCGGGACTAGCGGCTCATTCTCCTACGAGCAGTACTTC
TRBD2	TRBV2	-	TRBJ2-7	CASSDGTDFSSGGWVEQYF	TGTGCCAGCAGCGACGGGACAGACTTTTCTAGCGGGGGCTGGGTCGAGCAGTACTTC
-	TRBV5-6	-	TRBJ2-1	CASSLPGEHNEQFF	TGTGCCAGCAGCTTGCCGGGAGAACACAATGAGCAGTTCTTC
-	TRBV28	-	TRBJ1-2	CASTEGGVYGYTF	TGTGCCAGCACCGAGGGGGGGGTCTATGGCTACACCTTC
-	TRBV2	-	TRBJ1-3	CASKVGDDSGNTIYF	TGTGCCAGCAAAGTGGGAGATGATTCTGGAAACACCATATATTTT
TRBD1	TRBV2	-	TRBJ2-7	CASSEVDRGDEQYF	TGTGCCAGCAGTGAAGTGGACAGGGGGGACGAGCAGTACTTC
-	TRBV27	few	TRBJ2-2	CASSPRGIYTGELFF	TGTGCCAGCAGCCCCCGAGGTATTTACACCGGGGAGCTGTTTTTT
TRBD2	TRBV4-1	-	TRBJ2-1	CASSRSRTSGFDEQFF	TGCGCCAGCAGCCGCTCCAGGACTAGCGGGTTCGATGAGCAGTTCTTC
TRBD1	TRBV10-2	once	TRBJ1-1	CASRQGDGTEAFF	TGCGCCAGCAGACAGGGGGATGGCACTGAAGCTTTCTTT
TRBD1	TRBV7-9	-	TRBJ2-2	CASSPGQGEDTGELFF	TGTGCCAGCAGCCCCGGACAGGGCGAGGACACCGGGGAGCTGTTTTTT
-	TRBV11-2	-	TRBJ2-5	CASSLEGGTQYF	TGTGCCAGCAGCTTAGAAGGGGGGACCCAGTACTTC
-	TRBV5-1	-	TRBJ1-4	CASSLQGGSGEKLFF	TGCGCCAGCAGCTTGCAGGGTGGGTCAGGTGAAAAACTGTTTTTT
TRBD2	TRBV27	-	TRBJ2-1	CASSPIRLAGGEQFF	TGTGCCAGCAGTCCTATCAGACTAGCGGGAGGTGAGCAGTTCTTC
TRBD2	TRBV11-2	-	TRBJ2-1	CASSRSGSRHNEQFF	TGTGCCAGCAGCCGGAGCGGGAGTCGCCACAATGAGCAGTTCTTC
-	TRBV5-1	-	TRBJ1-1	CASDPEPGRRTEAFF	TGCGCCAGCGACCCCGAGCCAGGGAGGAGGACTGAAGCTTTCTTT
-	TRBV7-8	-	TRBJ1-1	CASRNSGNTEAFF	TGTGCCAGCAGGAACAGTGGGAACACTGAAGCTTTCTTT
TRBD2	TRBV7-6	-	TRBJ2-3	CASSPSIPTSGRTDTQYF	TGTGCCAGCAGCCCCTCTATACCGACTAGCGGGAGAACAGATACGCAGTATTTT
-	TRBV15	-	TRBJ1-2	CASGGGSGNYGYTF	TGTGCTTCGGGAGGCGGGTCCGGTAACTATGGCTACACCTTC
-	TRBV4-1	-	TRBJ1-2	CASSQEQSPDYGYTF	TGCGCCAGCAGCCAAGAACAGTCCCCAGACTATGGCTACACCTTC
TRBD1	TRBV25-1	-	TRBJ2-2	CASSEAGQGATGELFF	TGTGCCAGCAGTGAAGCAGGACAGGGGGCTACCGGGGAGCTGTTTTTT
-	TRBV18	-	TRBJ1-1	CASSLTATEAFF	TGTGCCAGCTCCCTCACAGCCACTGAAGCTTTCTTT
-	TRBV5-4	-	TRBJ2-3	CASSLGGPGTDTQYF	TGTGCCAGCAGCTTAGGGGGACCGGGCACAGATACGCAGTATTTT
TRBD1	TRBV6-2/TRBV6-3	-	TRBJ1-2	CASSRDRGAFRGYTF	TGTGCCAGCAGTCGGGACAGGGGAGCATTCCGTGGCTACACCTTC
-	TRBV28	-	TRBJ2-7	CASSLRDFAYEQYF	TGTGCCAGCAGTTTACGGGACTTCGCCTACGAGCAGTACTTC
-	TRBV10-3	-	TRBJ2-2	CAIKAENTGELFF	TGTGCCATCAAGGCGGAGAACACCGGGGAGCTGTTTTTT